This TCR beta chain was documented in a study of T-cell memory formation after mild COVID-19. V was clipped by 0 bases and J by 1 base, with 12 bases between them. Germline V lookup: CDR1 MGHRA, CDR2 YSYEKL. The CDR3 is 16 residues long. TCRdb analysed the 5' RACE reads with MiXCR anew, one entry per CDR3 protein. The sample lists about 340,000 distinct CDR3 sequences, around a sixth occurring once. There are a few counts of this clonotype. Its antigen is currently unknown. Study conclusions and caveats: Prior to infection, memory already included some responding clones, suggesting cross-reactive memory joined.

The TCR originated in a man between 18 and 29 years old who had mild COVID-19 (a few samples of this study predate the infection). Cell type and time point are not known. Sequenced input: PBMCs or a T cell subset sorted from them (not recorded which). V usage is TRBV4-1 and J usage is TRBJ1-1; possibly TRBD1 for D (5 bases). CDR3 residues: CASSQDGQGQNTEAFF. CDR3 DNA sequence: TGCGCCAGCAGCCAAGATGGCCAGGGCCAGAACACTGAAGCTTTCTTT.